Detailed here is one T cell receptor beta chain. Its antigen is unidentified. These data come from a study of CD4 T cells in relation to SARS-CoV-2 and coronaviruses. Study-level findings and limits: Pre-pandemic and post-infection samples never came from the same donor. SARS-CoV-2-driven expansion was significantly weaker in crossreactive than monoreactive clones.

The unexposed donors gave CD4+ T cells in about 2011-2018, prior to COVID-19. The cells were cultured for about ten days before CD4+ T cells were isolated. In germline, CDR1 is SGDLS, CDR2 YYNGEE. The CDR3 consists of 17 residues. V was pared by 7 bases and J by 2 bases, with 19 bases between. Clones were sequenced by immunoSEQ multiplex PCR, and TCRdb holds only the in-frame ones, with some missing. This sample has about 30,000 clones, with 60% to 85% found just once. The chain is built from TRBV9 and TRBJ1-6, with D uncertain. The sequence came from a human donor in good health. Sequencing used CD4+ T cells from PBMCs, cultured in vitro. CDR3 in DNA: TGTGCCAGCGGTCCAGGCCCTGGAAGCCCCTATAATTCACCCCTCCACTTT. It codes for CASGPGPGSPYNSPLHF.